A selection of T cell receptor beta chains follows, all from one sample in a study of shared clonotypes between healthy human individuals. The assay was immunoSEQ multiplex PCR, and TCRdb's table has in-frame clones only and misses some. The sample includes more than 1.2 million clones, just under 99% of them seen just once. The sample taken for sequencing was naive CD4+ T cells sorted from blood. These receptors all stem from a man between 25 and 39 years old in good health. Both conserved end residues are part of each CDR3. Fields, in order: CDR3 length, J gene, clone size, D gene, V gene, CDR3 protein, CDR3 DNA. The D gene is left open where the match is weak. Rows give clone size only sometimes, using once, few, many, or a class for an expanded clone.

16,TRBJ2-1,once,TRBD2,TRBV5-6,CASREGLADSYNEQFF,TGTGCCAGCAGGGAAGGACTAGCGGACTCCTACAATGAGCAGTTCTTC
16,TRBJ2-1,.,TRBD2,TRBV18,CASSGTSGSSYNEQFF,TGTGCCAGCTCCGGGACTAGCGGGAGCTCCTACAATGAGCAGTTCTTC
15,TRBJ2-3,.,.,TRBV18,CASSPTRVATDTQYF,TGTGCCAGCTCACCAACCAGAGTGGCCACAGATACGCAGTATTTT
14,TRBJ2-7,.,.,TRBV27,CASSLSYRAAGQYF,TGTGCCAGCAGTTTATCTTACAGGGCAGCCGGGCAGTACTTC
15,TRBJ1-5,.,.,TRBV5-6,CASSLRRSSNQPQHF,TGTGCCAGCAGCTTGCGAAGGAGCAGCAATCAGCCCCAGCATTTT
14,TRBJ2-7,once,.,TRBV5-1,CASTFVTGSYEQYF,TGCGCCAGCACTTTCGTGACAGGCTCCTACGAGCAGTACTTC
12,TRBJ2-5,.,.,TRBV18,CASSPMGETQYF,TGTGCCAGCTCACCAATGGGAGAGACCCAGTACTTC
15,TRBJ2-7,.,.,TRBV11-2,CASRGGAGPLIEQYF,TGTGCCAGCAGGGGAGGAGCAGGGCCCCTTATTGAGCAGTACTTC
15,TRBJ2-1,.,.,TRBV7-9,CASRDIGGSYNEQFF,TGTGCCAGCAGGGATATAGGGGGGTCCTACAATGAGCAGTTCTTC
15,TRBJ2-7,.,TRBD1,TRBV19,CASSSTGGDYYEQYF,TGTGCCAGTAGCTCGACAGGGGGCGACTACTACGAGCAGTACTTC
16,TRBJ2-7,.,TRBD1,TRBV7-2,CASSLDANRGTYEQYF,TGTGCCAGCAGCTTAGACGCAAACAGGGGCACCTACGAGCAGTACTTC
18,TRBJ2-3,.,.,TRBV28,CASSPKESGILNTDTQYF,TGTGCCAGCAGTCCAAAAGAATCCGGGATCCTAAACACAGATACGCAGTATTTT
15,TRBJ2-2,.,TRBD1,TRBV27,CASSYSTGGTGELFF,TGTGCCAGCAGTTACTCGACAGGGGGGACCGGGGAGCTGTTTTTT
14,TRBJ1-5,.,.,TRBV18,CASSPSSSNQPQHF,TGTGCCAGCTCACCGAGTAGTAGCAATCAGCCCCAGCATTTT
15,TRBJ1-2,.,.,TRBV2,CASRANNPGGYGYTF,TGTGCCAGCAGGGCAAACAACCCCGGGGGTTATGGCTACACCTTC
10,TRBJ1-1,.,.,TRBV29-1,CSVGHSEAFF,TGCAGCGTTGGTCATTCTGAAGCTTTCTTT
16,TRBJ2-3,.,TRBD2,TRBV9,CASSVGLAGVEDTQYF,TGTGCCAGCAGCGTAGGACTAGCGGGAGTTGAAGATACGCAGTATTTT
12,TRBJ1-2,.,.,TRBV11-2,CASFREDYGYTF,TGTGCCAGCTTTCGGGAGGACTATGGCTACACCTTC
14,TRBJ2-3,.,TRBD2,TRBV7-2,CASSWGTTTDTQYF,TGTGCCAGCAGCTGGGGGACTACCACAGATACGCAGTATTTT
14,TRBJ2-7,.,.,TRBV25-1,CASSEWDGGRGQYF,TGTGCCAGCAGTGAATGGGACGGGGGGCGCGGGCAGTACTTC
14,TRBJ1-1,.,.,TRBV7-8,CASSLVPRNTEAFF,TGTGCCAGCAGCTTAGTCCCAAGAAACACTGAAGCTTTCTTT
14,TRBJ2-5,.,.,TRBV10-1,CATSKGGSAETQYF,TGCGCAACCTCGAAGGGGGGGTCTGCTGAGACCCAGTACTTC
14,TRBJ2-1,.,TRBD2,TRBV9,CASSMTSGNNEQFF,TGTGCCAGCAGCATGACTAGCGGGAACAATGAGCAGTTCTTC
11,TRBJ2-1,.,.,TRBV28,CASSWELGQFF,TGTGCCAGCAGTTGGGAGTTAGGGCAGTTCTTC
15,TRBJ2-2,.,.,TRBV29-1,CSAGGGRSDTGELFF,TGCAGCGCTGGGGGCGGGAGATCCGACACCGGGGAGCTGTTTTTT
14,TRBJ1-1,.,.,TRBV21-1,CASSTDRGCNEAFF,TGTGCCAGCAGCACGGACAGGGGGTGTAATGAAGCTTTCTTT
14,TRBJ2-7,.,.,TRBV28,CASTEGRQSYEQYF,TGTGCCAGCACCGAGGGACGGCAGTCCTACGAGCAGTACTTC
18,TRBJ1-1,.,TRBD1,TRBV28,CASSLNPRQGRVNTEAFF,TGTGCCAGCAGTTTGAATCCCCGACAGGGAAGGGTGAACACTGAAGCTTTCTTT
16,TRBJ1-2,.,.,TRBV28,CASSRITGGQHYGYTF,TGTGCCAGCAGCCGAATTACGGGTGGACAACACTATGGCTACACCTTC
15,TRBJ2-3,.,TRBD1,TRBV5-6,CASSLGQGGTDTQYF,TGTGCCAGCAGCCTGGGACAGGGGGGCACAGATACGCAGTATTTT
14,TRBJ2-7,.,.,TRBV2,CASSRGQLNYEQYF,TGTGCCAGCAGTCGAGGACAGTTGAACTACGAGCAGTACTTC
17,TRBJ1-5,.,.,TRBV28,CASRQTTRRAFNQPQHF,TGTGCCAGCAGACAGACTACAAGGCGTGCCTTCAATCAGCCCCAGCATTTT
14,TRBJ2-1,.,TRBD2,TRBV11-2,CASSFRTSANEQFF,TGTGCCAGCAGCTTCCGGACTAGCGCCAATGAGCAGTTCTTC
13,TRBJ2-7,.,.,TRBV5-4,CASSLGLGYEQYF,TGTGCCAGCAGCTTGGGACTCGGATACGAGCAGTACTTC
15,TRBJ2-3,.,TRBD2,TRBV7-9,CANRPLAGSTDTQYF,TGTGCCAACCGTCCCCTAGCGGGAAGCACAGATACGCAGTATTTT
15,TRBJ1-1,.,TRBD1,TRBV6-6,CASIKRQGAHTEAFF,TGTGCCAGCATAAAACGACAGGGGGCTCACACTGAAGCTTTCTTT
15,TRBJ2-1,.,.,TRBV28,CASSDRDITYNEQFF,TGTGCCAGCAGTGACCGAGACATTACCTACAATGAGCAGTTCTTC
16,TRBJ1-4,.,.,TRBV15,CATSRVIRQVGEKLFF,TGTGCCACCAGCAGAGTCATCAGACAGGTCGGTGAAAAACTGTTTTTT
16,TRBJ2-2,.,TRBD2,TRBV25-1,CASRDRTSGSTGELFF,TGTGCCAGCAGGGATAGGACTAGCGGGAGCACCGGGGAGCTGTTTTTT
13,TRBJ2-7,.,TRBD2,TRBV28,CASSPGGVHEQYF,TGTGCCAGCAGTCCCGGGGGGGTCCACGAGCAGTACTTC
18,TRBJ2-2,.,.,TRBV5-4,CASSSAGMRGMDTGELFF,TGTGCCAGCAGTTCCGCCGGGATGAGGGGGATGGACACCGGGGAGCTGTTTTTT
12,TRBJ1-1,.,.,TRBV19,CASSFKNTEAFF,TGTGCCAGTAGTTTCAAGAACACTGAAGCTTTCTTT
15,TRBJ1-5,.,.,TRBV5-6,CASSVYGTRGNPQHF,TGTGCCAGCAGCGTGTACGGGACGCGGGGCAACCCCCAGCATTTT
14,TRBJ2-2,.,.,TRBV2,CASKRQGNTGELFF,TGTGCCAGCAAAAGGCAGGGAAACACCGGGGAGCTGTTTTTT
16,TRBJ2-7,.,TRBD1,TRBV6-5,CASSYQKTGGQYEQYF,TGTGCCAGCAGTTACCAAAAAACAGGGGGCCAGTACGAGCAGTACTTC
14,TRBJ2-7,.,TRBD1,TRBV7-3,CASRRQGFSYEQYF,TGTGCCAGCAGAAGACAGGGATTCTCCTACGAGCAGTACTTC
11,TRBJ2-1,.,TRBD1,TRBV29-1,CSVTGVNEQFF,TGCAGCGTGACAGGGGTCAATGAGCAGTTCTTC
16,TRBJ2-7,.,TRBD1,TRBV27,CASSLHRDRRSYEQYF,TGTGCCAGCAGTCTACATCGGGACAGGAGGTCCTACGAGCAGTACTTC
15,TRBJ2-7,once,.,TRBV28,CASSLRAGNAYEQYF,TGTGCCAGCAGTTTAAGGGCAGGGAATGCCTACGAGCAGTACTTC
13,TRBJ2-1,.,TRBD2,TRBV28,CASRPGLANEQFF,TGTGCCAGCAGACCGGGACTAGCTAATGAGCAGTTCTTC
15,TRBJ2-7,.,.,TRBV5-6,CASKTRRGATYEQYF,TGTGCCAGCAAGACCCGACGGGGGGCTACCTACGAGCAGTACTTC
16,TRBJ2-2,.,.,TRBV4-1,CASSQLDRSNTGELFF,TGCGCCAGCAGCCAACTTGACAGGAGTAACACCGGGGAGCTGTTTTTT
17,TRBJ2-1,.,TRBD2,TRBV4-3,CASTQALSGSSYNEQFF,TGCGCCAGCACCCAAGCCCTTAGCGGGAGCTCCTACAATGAGCAGTTCTTC
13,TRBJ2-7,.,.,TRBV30,CAWRKVKGAEQYF,TGTGCCTGGAGAAAGGTAAAGGGAGCCGAGCAGTACTTC
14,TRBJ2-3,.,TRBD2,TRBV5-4,CASSFSGVTDTQYF,TGTGCCAGCAGCTTCAGCGGGGTCACAGATACGCAGTATTTT